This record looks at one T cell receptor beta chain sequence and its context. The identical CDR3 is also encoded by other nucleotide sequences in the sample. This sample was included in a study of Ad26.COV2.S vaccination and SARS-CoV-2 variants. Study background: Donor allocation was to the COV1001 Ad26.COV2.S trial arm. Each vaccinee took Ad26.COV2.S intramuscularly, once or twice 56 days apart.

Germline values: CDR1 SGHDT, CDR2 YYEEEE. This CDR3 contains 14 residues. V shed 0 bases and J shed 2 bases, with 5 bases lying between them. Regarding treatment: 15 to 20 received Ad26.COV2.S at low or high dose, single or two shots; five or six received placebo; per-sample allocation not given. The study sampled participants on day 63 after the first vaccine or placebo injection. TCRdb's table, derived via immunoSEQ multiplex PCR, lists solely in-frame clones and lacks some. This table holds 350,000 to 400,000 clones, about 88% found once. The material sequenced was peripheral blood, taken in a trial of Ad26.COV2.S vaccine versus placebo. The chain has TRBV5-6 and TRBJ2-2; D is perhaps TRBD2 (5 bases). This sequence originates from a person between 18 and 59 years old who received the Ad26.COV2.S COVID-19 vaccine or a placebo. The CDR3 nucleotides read TGTGCCAGCAGCTTGGCGGGAAACACCGGGGAGCTGTTTTTT. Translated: CASSLAGNTGELFF.